This T cell receptor beta chain is drawn from a study of blood T cells in healthy people across ages. Study-level results: No conclusive comparison of naive versus antigen-experienced cells was possible with unsorted PBMCs. Researchers judged that diversity estimates from one million T cells fell short of true values. A greater number of naive CD4+ cells and higher diversity distinguished long-lived donors from aged donors.

This CDR3 is built from 16 residues. Worth noting for this clonotype: Its target is unknown.

Then a second PCR, running about 6 to 11 cycles, was carried out with a sample-barcoded 5' primer and a J-beta primer mix. No fewer than 2.5 million CDR3-containing paired-end reads came from each sample. TCRdb reprocessed the 5' RACE reads via MiXCR and lists one record per CDR3 protein. The data contain about 570,000 distinct CDR3 sequences, 25% to 30% of them singletons. This clonotype originated in an older woman in good health. The chain has TRBV21-1 and TRBJ2-5; the listed D gene, TRBD1, was not tested against the DNA. TRBV21-1 is assigned pseudogene status. The specimen sequenced was blood. The CDR3 DNA reads as TGTGCCAGCAGCAAAGGTAGGACAGCTGTACAAGAGACCCAGTACTTC. Amino acid sequence: CASSKGRTAVQETQYF.